Ten or more counts support the clone carrying this T cell receptor beta chain. Its antigen remains unknown. These data come from a study of regulatory T cells in long-lasting Graves disease. Study-wide results and limits: Among the persistent patients, 2,500 to 3,000 public clonotypes were shared, more than the 950 to 1,000 shared among new patients. TRBV28, TRBJ1-2 and TRBJ2-5 were segments that persistent disease favored.

The CDR3 runs 16 residues. Germline CDR1 and CDR2: MGHDK and SYGVNS. V shed 6 bases, J shed 10 bases, and the junction held 14 bases outside the gene matches. Noted time point: newly diagnosed GD, antithyroid drugs for less than 3 months. Isolated PBMC RNA provided the starting material for the TCR library. iRepertoire HTBI primers and Arm-PCR of CDR3 regions built TCR beta libraries. TCRdb called the multiplex PCR reads again in MiXCR, with one record for every CDR3 protein. The sample includes around 500,000 distinct CDR3 sequences, about 11% of them seen just once. The same data also went into a second study, on T cells in Graves' hyperthyroidism and ophthalmopathy. That source reports: RT-PCR in the first round (using the HTBI primer set) targeted the TCR CDR3.

Sequenced here: peripheral blood mononuclear cells (PBMCs), sampled at new diagnosis, from a patient treated with antithyroid drugs. The TCR originated in a young woman with Graves disease. The chain uses TRBV25-1 and TRBJ1-6, with 8 positions matching TRBD1. CDR3 nucleotides: TGTGCCAGCAGGAAACAGACAGGGGCGTTCGGATCACCCCTCCACTTT. Its protein is CASRKQTGAFGSPLHF.